This T cell receptor (beta chain) was retrieved from a study of CXCR3-negative and CXCR3-positive naive CD8 T cells. Study as a whole: Cumulative TRB read yield was about 140 million, averaging about 1.5 +/- 0.3 million per library.

Through 5' RACE with UMI labels, the TRB cDNA libraries were prepared. Reprocessing the 5' RACE reads, TCRdb reports a single entry for every CDR3 protein and omits DNA. The listing records about 120,000 distinct CDR3 sequences. CDR3 length: 14 residues. The germline gives CDR1 WSHSY, CDR2 SAAADI. The chain has TRBV10-2 and TRBJ2-1. Input material: naive CXCR3- CD8+ T cells from blood. Subset meaning: CD45RO-CCR7+CD27+CD95- naive CD8+ T cells lacking CXCR3 (TNR3-). This receptor was identified in a human donor in good health. Some clones in this sample may be carry-over from other donors' samples. This chain's CDR3 is CASSDLGLASKQFF.